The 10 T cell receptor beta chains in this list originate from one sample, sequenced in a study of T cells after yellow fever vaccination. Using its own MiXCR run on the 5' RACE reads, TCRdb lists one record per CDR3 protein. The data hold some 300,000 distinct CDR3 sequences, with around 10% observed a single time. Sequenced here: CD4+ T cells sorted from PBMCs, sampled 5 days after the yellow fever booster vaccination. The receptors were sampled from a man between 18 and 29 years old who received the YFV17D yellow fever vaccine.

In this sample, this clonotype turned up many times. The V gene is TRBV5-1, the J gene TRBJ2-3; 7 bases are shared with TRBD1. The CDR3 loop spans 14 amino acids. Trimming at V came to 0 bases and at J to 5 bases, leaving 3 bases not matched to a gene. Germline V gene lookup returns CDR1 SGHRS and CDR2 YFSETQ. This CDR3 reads CASSLGQGGDTQYF. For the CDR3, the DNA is TGCGCCAGCAGCTTGGGACAGGGTGGAGATACGCAGTATTTT.

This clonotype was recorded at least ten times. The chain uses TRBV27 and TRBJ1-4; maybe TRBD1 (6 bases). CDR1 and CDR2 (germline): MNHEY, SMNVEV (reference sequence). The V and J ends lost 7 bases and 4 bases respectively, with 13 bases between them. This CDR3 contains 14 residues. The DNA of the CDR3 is TGTGCCAGCAAGTTGGGACACCATAATGAAAAACTGTTTTTT. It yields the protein CASKLGHHNEKLFF. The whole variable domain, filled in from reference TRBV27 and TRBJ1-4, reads EAQVTQNPRYLITVTGKKLTVTCSQNMNHEYMSWYRQDPGLGLRQIYYSMNVEVTDKGDVPEGYKVSRKEKRNFPLILESPSPNQTSLYFCASKLGHHNEKLFFGSGTQLSVL.

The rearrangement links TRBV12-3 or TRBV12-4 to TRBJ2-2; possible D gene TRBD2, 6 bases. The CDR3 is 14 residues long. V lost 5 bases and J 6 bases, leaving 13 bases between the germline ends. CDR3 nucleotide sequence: TGTGCCAGCAGTCCCGACGGGGGTCCCGGGGAGCTGTTTTTT. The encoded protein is CASSPDGGPGELFF.

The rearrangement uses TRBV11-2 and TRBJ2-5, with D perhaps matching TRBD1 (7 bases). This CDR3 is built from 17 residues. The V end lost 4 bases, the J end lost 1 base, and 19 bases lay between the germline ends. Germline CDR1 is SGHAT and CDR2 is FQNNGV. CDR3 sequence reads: CASSSLQGGRTQETQYF. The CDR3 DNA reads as TGTGCCAGCAGCTCCCTCCAGGGGGGCCGAACCCAAGAGACCCAGTACTTC.

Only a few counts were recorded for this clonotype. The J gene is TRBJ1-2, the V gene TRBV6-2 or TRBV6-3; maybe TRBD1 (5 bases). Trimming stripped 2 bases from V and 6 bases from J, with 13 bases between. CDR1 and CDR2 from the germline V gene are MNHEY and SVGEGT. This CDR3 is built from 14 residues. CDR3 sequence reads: CASSYLLEGNGYTF. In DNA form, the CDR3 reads TGTGCCAGCAGTTACCTTTTGGAGGGGAATGGCTACACCTTC.

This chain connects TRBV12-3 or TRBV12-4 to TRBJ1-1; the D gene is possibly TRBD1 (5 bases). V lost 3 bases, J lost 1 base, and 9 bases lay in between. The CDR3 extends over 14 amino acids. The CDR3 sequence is CASSFWGRNTEAFF. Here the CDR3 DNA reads TGTGCCAGCAGTTTCTGGGGCCGGAACACTGAAGCTTTCTTT.

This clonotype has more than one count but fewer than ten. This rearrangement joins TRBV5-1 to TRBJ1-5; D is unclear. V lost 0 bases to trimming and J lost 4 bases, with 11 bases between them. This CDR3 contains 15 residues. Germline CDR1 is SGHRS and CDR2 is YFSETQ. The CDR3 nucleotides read TGCGCCAGCAGCTTGGGTTCCGGGCCAAATCAGCCCCAGCATTTT. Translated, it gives CASSLGSGPNQPQHF. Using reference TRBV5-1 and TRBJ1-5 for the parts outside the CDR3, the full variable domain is KAGVTQTPRYLIKTRGQQVTLSCSPISGHRSVSWYQQTPGQGLQFLFEYFSETQRNKGNFPGRFSGRQFSNSRSEMNVSTLELGDSALYLCASSLGSGPNQPQHFGDGTRLSIL.

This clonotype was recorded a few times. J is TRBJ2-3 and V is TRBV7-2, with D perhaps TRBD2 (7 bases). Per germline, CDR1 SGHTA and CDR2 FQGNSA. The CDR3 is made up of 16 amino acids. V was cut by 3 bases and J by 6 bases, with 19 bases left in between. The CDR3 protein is CASSFAWGGPGDTQYF. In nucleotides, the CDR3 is TGTGCCAGCAGCTTCGCTTGGGGGGGGCCCGGGGATACGCAGTATTTT.

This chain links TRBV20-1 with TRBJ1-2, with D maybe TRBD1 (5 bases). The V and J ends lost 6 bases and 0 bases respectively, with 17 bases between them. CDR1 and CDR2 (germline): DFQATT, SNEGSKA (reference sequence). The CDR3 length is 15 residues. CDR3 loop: CSAAKIGVANYGYTF. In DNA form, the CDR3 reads TGCAGTGCAGCGAAGATAGGGGTGGCTAACTATGGCTACACCTTC.

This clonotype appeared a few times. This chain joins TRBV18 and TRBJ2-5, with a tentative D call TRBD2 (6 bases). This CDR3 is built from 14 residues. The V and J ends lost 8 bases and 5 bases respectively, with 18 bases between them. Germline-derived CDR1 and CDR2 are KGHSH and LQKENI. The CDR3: CASHPAQAGETQYF. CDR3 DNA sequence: TGTGCCAGCCACCCGGCCCAGGCGGGGGAGACCCAGTACTTC.